Listed below are T cell receptor beta chains from one sample, sequenced in a study of vaccination and CD4 T cells after COVID-19. These receptors' antigens are unknown. TCRdb re-called the PCR reads with MiXCR, one entry per CDR3 protein. Found here are 15,000 or so distinct CDR3 sequences, less than 70% of them singletons; the top ten hold 8% to 13%. The sequencing input was CD4+ T cells from blood, cultured in vitro. These TCRs come from a human donor who had recovered from COVID-19. Each CDR3 is given with its conserved first and last residue. D genes are given only for firm matches. The size of a clone is reported for some rows only, either as once, few or many, or as a class for expanded clones.

few	TRBJ2-5	TRBV5-1	-	CASSFGLRGETQYF	TGCGCCAGCAGCTTCGGTCTACGAGGAGAGACCCAGTACTTC
-	TRBJ1-2	TRBV7-2	-	CASSFQGMGGYTF	TGTGCCAGCAGCTTCCAGGGTATGGGTGGCTACACCTTC
-	TRBJ1-1	TRBV4-1	TRBD1	CASSPEWTGVETEAFF	TGCGCCAGCAGCCCAGAGTGGACAGGGGTGGAGACTGAAGCTTTCTTT
-	TRBJ2-3	TRBV20-1	-	CSALSGYTDTQYF	TGCAGTGCCCTTAGCGGATACACAGATACGCAGTATTTT
-	TRBJ1-6	TRBV20-1	-	CSARDDSSPLHF	TGCAGTGCTAGAGATGACTCGTCACCCCTCCACTTT
-	TRBJ2-5	TRBV7-8	-	CASSQSSMAETQYF	TGTGCCAGCAGTCAGTCCAGCATGGCCGAGACCCAGTACTTC
-	TRBJ2-1	TRBV20-1	-	CSLERTGTYEQFF	TGCAGTCTAGAACGAACCGGGACCTATGAGCAGTTCTTC
-	TRBJ2-1	TRBV20-1	-	CSARGLLYNEQFF	TGCAGTGCTAGGGGCCTGCTCTACAATGAGCAGTTCTTC
few	TRBJ1-5	TRBV5-1	-	CASSLGGGNQPQHF	TGCGCCAGCAGCTTGGGTGGGGGAAATCAGCCCCAGCATTTT
-	TRBJ2-5	TRBV7-3	-	CASSLSGIRETQYF	TGTGCCAGCAGCTTAAGCGGGATAAGGGAGACCCAGTACTTC
-	TRBJ1-5	TRBV4-3	-	CASSQGEGSQPQHF	TGCGCCAGCAGCCAAGGGGAGGGGAGTCAGCCCCAGCATTTT
-	TRBJ1-3	TRBV6-1	-	CASSVDSSSGNTIYF	TGTGCCAGCAGTGTCGACAGCTCCTCTGGAAACACCATATATTTT
few	TRBJ1-5	TRBV4-2	-	CASSQDTRDQPQHF	TGTGCCAGCAGCCAAGATACAAGGGATCAGCCCCAGCATTTT
-	TRBJ1-1	TRBV4-3	-	CASSQDVGGGWVTEAFF	TGCGCCAGCAGCCAAGATGTAGGGGGAGGGTGGGTCACTGAAGCTTTCTTT
-	TRBJ1-2	TRBV5-4	-	CASSLARGNGYTF	TGTGCCAGCAGCTTGGCCAGGGGTAATGGCTACACCTTC
-	TRBJ1-1	TRBV11-2	TRBD1	CASSLDLQGAEAFF	TGTGCCAGCAGCTTAGATCTACAGGGGGCTGAAGCTTTCTTT
-	TRBJ1-5	TRBV30	TRBD1	CAWSRSRTGFGQPQHF	TGTGCCTGGAGCCGAAGCAGGACAGGGTTCGGTCAGCCCCAGCATTTT
-	TRBJ2-7	TRBV19	TRBD2	CASSIWSGGSYEQYF	TGTGCCAGTAGTATCTGGAGCGGGGGTTCCTACGAGCAGTACTTC
-	TRBJ2-5	TRBV19	-	CASQFRTARSDRIRKETQYF	TGTGCCTCCCAGTTTCGGACTGCCCGGTCAGATCGGATAAGAAAAGAGACCCAGTACTTC
-	TRBJ2-1	TRBV20-1	-	CSASGGLVQFF	TGCAGTGCTAGTGGGGGTCTGGTGCAGTTCTTC
-	TRBJ2-7	TRBV6-2/TRBV6-3	-	CASRDLRGTYEQYF	TGTGCCAGCAGGGACTTAAGGGGTACCTACGAGCAGTACTTC
-	TRBJ2-7	TRBV30	-	CAWSLGANEQYF	TGTGCCTGGAGTCTCGGGGCTAACGAGCAGTACTTC
-	TRBJ1-1	TRBV11-1	-	CASGQRNTEAFF	TGTGCCAGCGGACAGAGGAACACTGAAGCTTTCTTT
-	TRBJ1-5	TRBV23-1	-	CASSQGGTRRNQPQHF	TGCGCCAGCAGTCAGGGGGGGACCAGGCGGAATCAGCCCCAGCATTTT
-	TRBJ1-1	TRBV7-8	-	CASTTGGSGTEAFF	TGTGCCAGCACCACGGGGGGAAGCGGCACTGAAGCTTTCTTT
once	TRBJ1-6	TRBV12-3/TRBV12-4	TRBD1	CASSLGGQGDNSPLHF	TGTGCCAGCAGTTTAGGGGGACAGGGGGATAATTCACCCCTCCACTTT
-	TRBJ2-5	TRBV19	-	CASSNDRGGETQYF	TGTGCCAGTAGTAACGACAGGGGAGGGGAGACCCAGTACTTC
-	TRBJ1-5	TRBV28	-	CASRGREGLYSNQPQHF	TGTGCCAGCAGAGGACGAGAGGGCCTCTATAGCAATCAGCCCCAGCATTTT
-	TRBJ1-1	TRBV28	-	CASSPPQTRTFF	TGTGCCAGCAGCCCCCCCCAAACTAGAACTTTCTTT
-	TRBJ2-5	TRBV6-1	-	CATRLGGLEETQYF	TGTGCCACCCGACTGGGGGGCCTCGAAGAGACCCAGTACTTC
-	TRBJ2-3	TRBV7-8	-	CASSLERGADTQYF	TGTGCCAGCAGCTTAGAAAGGGGGGCAGATACGCAGTATTTT
few	TRBJ2-4	TRBV7-9	-	CASSPGSEVAKNIQYF	TGTGCCAGCAGCCCAGGGTCCGAGGTAGCCAAAAACATTCAGTACTTC
-	TRBJ1-2	TRBV7-8	-	CASSLARTDYGYTF	TGTGCCAGCAGCTTGGCAAGGACGGACTATGGCTACACCTTC
-	TRBJ2-1	TRBV30	-	CAWSALEEQFF	TGTGCCTGGAGTGCCCTCGAAGAGCAGTTCTTC
-	TRBJ2-7	TRBV6-1	TRBD2	CASHTSGSPWEQYF	TGTGCCAGCCACACTAGCGGGAGTCCCTGGGAGCAGTACTTC
-	TRBJ2-5	TRBV20-1	TRBD2	CSARLAGGEETQYF	TGCAGTGCAAGACTAGCGGGAGGGGAAGAGACCCAGTACTTC
-	TRBJ2-7	TRBV2	-	CASMITFSAGYEQYF	TGTGCCAGCATGATTACGTTTAGCGCAGGATACGAGCAGTACTTC
-	TRBJ1-2	TRBV20-1	TRBD1	CSAPGQAGYGYTF	TGCAGTGCCCCGGGACAGGCGGGGTATGGCTACACCTTC
few	TRBJ1-6	TRBV19	-	CASSISGFDSPLHF	TGTGCCAGTAGTATCTCCGGGTTTGATTCACCCCTCCACTTT
few	TRBJ2-5	TRBV19	-	CASSLEETQYF	TGTGCCAGTAGTTTAGAAGAGACCCAGTACTTC
few	TRBJ2-1	TRBV7-9	TRBD2	CASSLRLAENNEQFF	TGTGCCAGCAGCTTACGGCTAGCGGAAAACAATGAGCAGTTCTTC
-	TRBJ1-6	TRBV7-9	-	CASSRRSSPNSPLHF	TGTGCCAGCAGCCGGCGGTCCTCCCCGAATTCACCCCTCCACTTT